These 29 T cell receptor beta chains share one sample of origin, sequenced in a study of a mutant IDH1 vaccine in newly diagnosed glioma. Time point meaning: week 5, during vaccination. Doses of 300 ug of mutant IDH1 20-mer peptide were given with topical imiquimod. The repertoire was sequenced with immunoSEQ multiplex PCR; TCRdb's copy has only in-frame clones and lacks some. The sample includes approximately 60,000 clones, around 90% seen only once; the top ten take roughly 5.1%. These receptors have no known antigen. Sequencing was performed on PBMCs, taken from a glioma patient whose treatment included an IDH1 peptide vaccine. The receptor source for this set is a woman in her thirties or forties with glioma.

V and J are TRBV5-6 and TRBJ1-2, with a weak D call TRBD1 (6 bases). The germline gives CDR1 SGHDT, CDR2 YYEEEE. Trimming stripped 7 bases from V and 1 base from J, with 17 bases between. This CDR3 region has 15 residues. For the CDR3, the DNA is TGTGCCAGCCGCCGGTGGGGGGCTAATAACTATGGCTACACCTTC. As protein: CASRRWGANNYGYTF.

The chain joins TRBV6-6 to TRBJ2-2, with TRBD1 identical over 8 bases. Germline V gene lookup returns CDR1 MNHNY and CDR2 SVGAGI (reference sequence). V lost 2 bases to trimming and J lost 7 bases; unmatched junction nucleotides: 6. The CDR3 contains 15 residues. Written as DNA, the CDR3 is TGTGCCAGCAGTTACAGCAGGGGGCTTGGCGGGGAGCTGTTTTTT. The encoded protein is CASSYSRGLGGELFF.

CDR3 protein: CASSFSGRASDTQYF. CDR3 DNA sequence: TGTGCCAGCAGTTTCAGCGGGAGGGCTTCCGATACGCAGTATTTT. The chain links TRBV6-5 to TRBJ2-3; 10 bases fit TRBD2. This CDR3 is built from 15 residues. Germline CDR1 and CDR2: MNHEY and SVGAGI. The J segment lost 6 bases and the V segment lost 4 bases, leaving 7 bases of the junction unmatched.

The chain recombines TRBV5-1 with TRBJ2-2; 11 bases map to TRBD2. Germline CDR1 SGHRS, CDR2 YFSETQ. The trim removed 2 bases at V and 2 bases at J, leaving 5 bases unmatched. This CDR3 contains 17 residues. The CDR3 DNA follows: TGCGCCAGCAGCTTCAAACTAGCGGGAGCTAACACCGGGGAGCTGTTTTTT. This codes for CASSFKLAGANTGELFF. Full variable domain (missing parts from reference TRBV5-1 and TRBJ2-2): KAGVTQTPRYLIKTRGQQVTLSCSPISGHRSVSWYQQTPGQGLQFLFEYFSETQRNKGNFPGRFSGRQFSNSRSEMNVSTLELGDSALYLCASSFKLAGANTGELFFGEGSRLTVL.

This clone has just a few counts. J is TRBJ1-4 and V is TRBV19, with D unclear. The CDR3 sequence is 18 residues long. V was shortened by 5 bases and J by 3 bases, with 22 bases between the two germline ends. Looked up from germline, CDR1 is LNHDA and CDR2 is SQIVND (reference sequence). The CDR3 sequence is CASSLRRATRGANEKLFF. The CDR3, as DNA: TGTGCCAGTAGTCTTAGAAGGGCAACCCGGGGAGCTAATGAAAAACTGTTTTTT. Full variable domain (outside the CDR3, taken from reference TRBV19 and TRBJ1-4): DGGITQSPKYLFRKEGQNVTLSCEQNLNHDAMYWYRQDPGQGLRLIYYSQIVNDFQKGDIAEGYSVSREKKESFPLTVTSAQKNPTAFYLCASSLRRATRGANEKLFFGSGTQLSVL.

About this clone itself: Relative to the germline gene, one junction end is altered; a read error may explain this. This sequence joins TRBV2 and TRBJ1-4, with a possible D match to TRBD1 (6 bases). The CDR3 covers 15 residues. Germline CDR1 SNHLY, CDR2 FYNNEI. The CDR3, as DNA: TGTGCCAGCAATGAACAGGGAAAAACTAATGAAAAACTGTTTTTT. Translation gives CASNEQGKTNEKLFF.

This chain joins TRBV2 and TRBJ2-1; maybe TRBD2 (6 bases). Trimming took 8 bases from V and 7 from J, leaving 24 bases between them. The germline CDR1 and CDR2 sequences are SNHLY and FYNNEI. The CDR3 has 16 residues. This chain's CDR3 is CASVKDYGKVGNEQFF. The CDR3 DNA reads TGTGCCAGCGTCAAGGACTACGGGAAAGTCGGGAATGAGCAGTTCTTC.

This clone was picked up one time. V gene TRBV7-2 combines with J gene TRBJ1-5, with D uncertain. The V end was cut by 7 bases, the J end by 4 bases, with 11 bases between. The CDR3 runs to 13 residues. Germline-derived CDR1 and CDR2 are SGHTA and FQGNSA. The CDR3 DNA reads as TGTGCCAGCAACCTAAATTGGAATCAGCCCCAGCATTTT. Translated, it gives CASNLNWNQPQHF.

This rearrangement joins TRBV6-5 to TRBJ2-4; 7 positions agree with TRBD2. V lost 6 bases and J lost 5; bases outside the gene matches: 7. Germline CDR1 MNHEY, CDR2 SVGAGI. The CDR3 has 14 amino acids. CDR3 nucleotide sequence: TGTGCCAGCAGGCAGGCGGCGGGAGAAAACATTCAGTACTTC. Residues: CASRQAAGENIQYF.

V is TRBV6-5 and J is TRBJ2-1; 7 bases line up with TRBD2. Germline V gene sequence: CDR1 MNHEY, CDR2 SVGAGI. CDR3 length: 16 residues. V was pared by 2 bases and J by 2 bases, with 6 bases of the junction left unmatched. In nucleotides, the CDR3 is TGTGCCAGCAGTTACGGCGGGAGTAAGGCCTACAATGAGCAGTTCTTC. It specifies CASSYGGSKAYNEQFF.

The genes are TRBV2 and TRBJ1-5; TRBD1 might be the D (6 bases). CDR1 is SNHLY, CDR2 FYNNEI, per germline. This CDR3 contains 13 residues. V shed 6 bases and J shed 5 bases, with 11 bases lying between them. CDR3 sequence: CASRYRVDQPQHF. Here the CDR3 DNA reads TGTGCCAGCAGATACAGGGTAGATCAGCCCCAGCATTTT.

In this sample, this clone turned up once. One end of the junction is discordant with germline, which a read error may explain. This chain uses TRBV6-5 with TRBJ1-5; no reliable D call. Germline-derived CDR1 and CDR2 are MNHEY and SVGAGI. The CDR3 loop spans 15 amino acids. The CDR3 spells CASSYSGADNQPQHF. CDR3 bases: TGTGCCAGCAGCTACTCAGGTGCGGATAATCAGCCCCAGCATTTT.

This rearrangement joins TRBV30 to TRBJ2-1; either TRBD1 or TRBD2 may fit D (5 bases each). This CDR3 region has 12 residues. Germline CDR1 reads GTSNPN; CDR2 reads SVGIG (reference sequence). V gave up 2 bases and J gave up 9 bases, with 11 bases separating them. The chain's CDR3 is CAWSIRDLEQFF. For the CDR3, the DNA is TGTGCCTGGAGTATCCGGGACCTTGAGCAGTTCTTC.

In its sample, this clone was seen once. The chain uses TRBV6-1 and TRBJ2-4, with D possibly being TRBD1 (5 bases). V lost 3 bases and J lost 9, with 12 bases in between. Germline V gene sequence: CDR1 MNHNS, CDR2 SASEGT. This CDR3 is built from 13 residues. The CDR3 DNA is TGTGCCAGCAGTGAGCCAGGGCTGAGCATTCAGTACTTC. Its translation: CASSEPGLSIQYF.

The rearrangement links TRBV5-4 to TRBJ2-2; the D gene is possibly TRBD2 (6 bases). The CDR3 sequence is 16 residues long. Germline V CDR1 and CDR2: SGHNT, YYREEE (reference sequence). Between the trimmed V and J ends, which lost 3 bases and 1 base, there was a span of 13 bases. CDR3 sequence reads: CASSWARGRNTGELFF. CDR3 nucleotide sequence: TGTGCCAGCAGCTGGGCCCGGGGGAGGAACACCGGGGAGCTGTTTTTT.

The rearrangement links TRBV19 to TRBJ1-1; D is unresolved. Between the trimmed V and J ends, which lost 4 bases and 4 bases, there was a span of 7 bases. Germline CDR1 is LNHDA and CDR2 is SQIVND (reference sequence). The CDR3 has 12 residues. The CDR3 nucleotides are TGTGCCAGTAGTACCAAATTCACTGAAGCTTTCTTT. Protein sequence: CASSTKFTEAFF.

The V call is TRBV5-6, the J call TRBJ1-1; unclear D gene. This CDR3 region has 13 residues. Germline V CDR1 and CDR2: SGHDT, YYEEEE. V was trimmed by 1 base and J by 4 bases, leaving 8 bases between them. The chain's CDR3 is CASSLWVATEAFF. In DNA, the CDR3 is TGTGCCAGCAGCTTGTGGGTGGCCACTGAAGCTTTCTTT.

In DNA form, the CDR3 reads TGTGCCAGCGTGGGGGGCAGGGGCACTGAAGCTTTCTTT. This encodes CASVGGRGTEAFF. This chain links TRBV2 with TRBJ1-1; maybe TRBD1 (6 bases). V lost 8 bases and J lost 4, with 14 bases in between. Germline CDR1 is SNHLY and CDR2 is FYNNEI. CDR3 size: 13 residues.

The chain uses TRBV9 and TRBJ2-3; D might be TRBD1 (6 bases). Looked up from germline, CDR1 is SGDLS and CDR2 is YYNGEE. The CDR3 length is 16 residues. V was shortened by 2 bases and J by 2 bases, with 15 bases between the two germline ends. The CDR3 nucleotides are TGTGCCAGCAGCGTCCTCCCGGACAGCTACACAGATACGCAGTATTTT. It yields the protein CASSVLPDSYTDTQYF.

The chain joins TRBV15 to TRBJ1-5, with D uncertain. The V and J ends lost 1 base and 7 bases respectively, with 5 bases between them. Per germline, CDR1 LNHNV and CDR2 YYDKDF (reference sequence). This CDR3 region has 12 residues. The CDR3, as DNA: TGTGCCACCAGCAGAGGAAAACAGCCCCAGCATTTT. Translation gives CATSRGKQPQHF.

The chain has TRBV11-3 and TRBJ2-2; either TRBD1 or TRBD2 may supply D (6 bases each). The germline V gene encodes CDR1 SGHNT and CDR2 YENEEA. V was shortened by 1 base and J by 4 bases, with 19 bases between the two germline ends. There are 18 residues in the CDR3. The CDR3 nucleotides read TGTGCCAGCAGCTTAGCCCAAGGGGGGACACCCGGCACCGGGGAGCTGTTTTTT. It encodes CASSLAQGGTPGTGELFF.

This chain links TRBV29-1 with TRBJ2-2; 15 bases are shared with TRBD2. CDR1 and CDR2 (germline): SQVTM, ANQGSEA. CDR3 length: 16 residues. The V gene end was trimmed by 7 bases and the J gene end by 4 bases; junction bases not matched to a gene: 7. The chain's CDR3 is CSARTSGRGGTGELFF. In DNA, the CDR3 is TGCAGCGCTAGGACTAGCGGGAGGGGGGGCACCGGGGAGCTGTTTTTT.

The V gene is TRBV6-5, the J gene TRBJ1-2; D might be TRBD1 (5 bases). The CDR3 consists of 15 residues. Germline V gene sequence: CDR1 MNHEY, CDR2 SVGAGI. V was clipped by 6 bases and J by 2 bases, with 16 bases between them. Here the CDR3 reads CASRGEYRDNYGYTF. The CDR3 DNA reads TGTGCCAGCAGGGGGGAGTACCGGGACAACTATGGCTACACCTTC.

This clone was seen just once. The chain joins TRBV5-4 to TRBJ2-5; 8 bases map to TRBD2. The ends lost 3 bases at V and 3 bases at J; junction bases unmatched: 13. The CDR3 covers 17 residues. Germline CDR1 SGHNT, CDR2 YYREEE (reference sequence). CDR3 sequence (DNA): TGTGCCAGCAGCTCCCCCGAGGGACTAGTCAGCGAAGAGACCCAGTACTTC. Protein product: CASSSPEGLVSEETQYF.

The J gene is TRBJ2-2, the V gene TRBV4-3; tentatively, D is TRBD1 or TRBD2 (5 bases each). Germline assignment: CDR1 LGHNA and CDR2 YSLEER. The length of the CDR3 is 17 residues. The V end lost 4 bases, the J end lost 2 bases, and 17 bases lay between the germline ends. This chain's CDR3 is CASSRESGAGNTGELFF. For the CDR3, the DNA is TGCGCCAGCAGCCGAGAATCCGGGGCGGGCAACACCGGGGAGCTGTTTTTT.

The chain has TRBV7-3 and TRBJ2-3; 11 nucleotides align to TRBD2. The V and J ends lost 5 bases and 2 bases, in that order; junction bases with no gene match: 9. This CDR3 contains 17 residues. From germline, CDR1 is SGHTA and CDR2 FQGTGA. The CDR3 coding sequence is TGTGCCAGCAGCAACCCCGGGACTAGCGGACCCACAGATACGCAGTATTTT. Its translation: CASSNPGTSGPTDTQYF. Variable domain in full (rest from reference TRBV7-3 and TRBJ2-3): GAGVSQTPSNKVTEKGKYVELRCDPISGHTALYWYRQSLGQGPEFLIYFQGTGAADDSGLPNDRFFAVRPEGSVSTLKIQRTERGDSAVYLCASSNPGTSGPTDTQYFGPGTRLTVL.

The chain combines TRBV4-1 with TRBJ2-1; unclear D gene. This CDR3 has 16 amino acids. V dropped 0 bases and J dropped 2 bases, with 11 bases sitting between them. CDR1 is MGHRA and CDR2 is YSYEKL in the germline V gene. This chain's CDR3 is CASSQETSETYNEQFF. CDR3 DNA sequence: TGCGCCAGCAGCCAAGAAACGTCCGAGACCTACAATGAGCAGTTCTTC.

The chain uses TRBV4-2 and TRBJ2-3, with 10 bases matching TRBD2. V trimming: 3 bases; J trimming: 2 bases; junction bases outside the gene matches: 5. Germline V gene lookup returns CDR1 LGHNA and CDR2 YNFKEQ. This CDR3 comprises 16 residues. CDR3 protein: CASSQVSGGNTDTQYF. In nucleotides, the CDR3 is TGTGCCAGCAGCCAGGTTAGCGGGGGGAACACAGATACGCAGTATTTT.

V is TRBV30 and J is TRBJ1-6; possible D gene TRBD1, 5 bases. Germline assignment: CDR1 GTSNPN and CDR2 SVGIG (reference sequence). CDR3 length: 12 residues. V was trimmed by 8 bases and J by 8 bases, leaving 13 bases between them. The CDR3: CARGELHSPLHF. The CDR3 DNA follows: TGTGCCCGAGGGGAGCTCCATTCACCCCTCCACTTT.